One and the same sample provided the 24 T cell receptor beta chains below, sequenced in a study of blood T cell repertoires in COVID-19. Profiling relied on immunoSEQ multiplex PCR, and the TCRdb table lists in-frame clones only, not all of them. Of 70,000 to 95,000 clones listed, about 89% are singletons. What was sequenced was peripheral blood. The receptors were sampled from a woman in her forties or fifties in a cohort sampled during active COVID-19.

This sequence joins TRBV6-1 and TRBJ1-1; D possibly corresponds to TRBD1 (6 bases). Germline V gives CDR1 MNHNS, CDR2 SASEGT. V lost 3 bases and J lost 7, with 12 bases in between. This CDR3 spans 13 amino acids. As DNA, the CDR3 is TGTGCCAGCAGTGAGACTGCCAGGGGTGAAGCTTTCTTT. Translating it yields CASSETARGEAFF.

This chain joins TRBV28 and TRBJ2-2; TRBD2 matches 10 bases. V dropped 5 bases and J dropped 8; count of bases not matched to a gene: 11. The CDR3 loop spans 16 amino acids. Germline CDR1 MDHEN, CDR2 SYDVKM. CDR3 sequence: CASSTPSSGSGGELFF. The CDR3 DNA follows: TGTGCCAGCAGTACCCCCTCTAGCGGGAGCGGTGGGGAGCTGTTTTTT.

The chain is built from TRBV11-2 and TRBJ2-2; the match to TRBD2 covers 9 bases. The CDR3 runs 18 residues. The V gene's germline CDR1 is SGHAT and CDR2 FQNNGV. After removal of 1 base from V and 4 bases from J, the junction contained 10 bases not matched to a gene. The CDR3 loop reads CASSLVGSGRGSTGELFF. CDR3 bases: TGTGCCAGCAGCTTAGTGGGTAGCGGGAGAGGGAGCACCGGGGAGCTGTTTTTT.

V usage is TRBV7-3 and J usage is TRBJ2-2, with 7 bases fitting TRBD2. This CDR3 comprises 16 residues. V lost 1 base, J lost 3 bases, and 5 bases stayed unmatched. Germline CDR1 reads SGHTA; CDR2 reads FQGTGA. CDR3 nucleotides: TGTGCCAGCAGCTTAAGCGGGGGTTTTGACACCGGGGAGCTGTTTTTT. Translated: CASSLSGGFDTGELFF.

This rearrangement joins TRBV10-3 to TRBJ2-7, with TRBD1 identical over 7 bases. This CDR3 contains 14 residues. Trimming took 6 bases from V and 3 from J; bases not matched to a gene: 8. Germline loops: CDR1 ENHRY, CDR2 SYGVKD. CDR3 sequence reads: CAIREQGRNYEQYF. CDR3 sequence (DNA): TGTGCCATCAGGGAACAGGGGCGAAACTACGAGCAGTACTTC.

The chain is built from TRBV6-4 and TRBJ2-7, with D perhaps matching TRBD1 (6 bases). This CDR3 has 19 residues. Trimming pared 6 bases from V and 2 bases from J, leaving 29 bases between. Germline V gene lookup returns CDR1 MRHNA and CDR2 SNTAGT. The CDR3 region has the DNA TGTGCCAGCAGCGATACACAAGGACAGTTGGACCTATCGACCTACGAGCAGTACTTC. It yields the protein CASSDTQGQLDLSTYEQYF.

In DNA form, the CDR3 reads TGTGCCAGCAGCCCCGGGGGGGTTTGGGGATTGTCTGGAAACACCATATATTTT. It codes for CASSPGGVWGLSGNTIYF. This sequence joins TRBV7-8 and TRBJ1-3, with D possibly being TRBD1 (5 bases). Germline CDR1 and CDR2: SGHVS and FQNEAQ. The CDR3 consists of 18 residues. V dropped 5 bases and J dropped 1 base, with 21 bases sitting between them.

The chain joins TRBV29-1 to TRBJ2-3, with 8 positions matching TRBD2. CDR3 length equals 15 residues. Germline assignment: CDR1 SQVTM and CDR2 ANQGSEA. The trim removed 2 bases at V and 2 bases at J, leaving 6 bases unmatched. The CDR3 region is CSVERSGGDTDTQYF. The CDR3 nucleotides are TGCAGCGTTGAACGCAGCGGGGGCGACACAGATACGCAGTATTTT.

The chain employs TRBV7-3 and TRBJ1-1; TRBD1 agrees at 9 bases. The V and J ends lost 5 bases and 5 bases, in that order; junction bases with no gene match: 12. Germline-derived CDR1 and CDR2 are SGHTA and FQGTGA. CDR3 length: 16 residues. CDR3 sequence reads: CASSSTGGAFRTEAFF. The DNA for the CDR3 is TGTGCCAGCAGCAGTACAGGGGGCGCTTTCAGGACTGAAGCTTTCTTT.

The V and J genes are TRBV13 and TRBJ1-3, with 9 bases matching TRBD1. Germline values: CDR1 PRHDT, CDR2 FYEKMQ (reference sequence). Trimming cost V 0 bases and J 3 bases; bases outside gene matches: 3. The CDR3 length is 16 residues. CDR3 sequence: CASSLGNRGRGNTIYF. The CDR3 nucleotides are TGTGCCAGCAGCTTAGGAAACAGGGGGCGTGGAAACACCATATATTTT.

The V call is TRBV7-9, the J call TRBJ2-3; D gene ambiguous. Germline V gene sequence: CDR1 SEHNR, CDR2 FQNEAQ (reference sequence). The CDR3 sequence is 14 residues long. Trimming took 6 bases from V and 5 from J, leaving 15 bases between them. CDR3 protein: CASSSTWAGDTQYF. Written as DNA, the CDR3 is TGTGCCAGCAGTTCGACCTGGGCTGGAGATACGCAGTATTTT.

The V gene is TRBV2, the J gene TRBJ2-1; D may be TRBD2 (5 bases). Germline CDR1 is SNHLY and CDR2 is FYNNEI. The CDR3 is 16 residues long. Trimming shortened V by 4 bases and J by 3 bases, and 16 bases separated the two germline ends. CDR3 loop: CASSGAAVRNYNEQFF. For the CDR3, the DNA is TGTGCCAGCAGTGGTGCAGCGGTCCGGAACTACAATGAGCAGTTCTTC.

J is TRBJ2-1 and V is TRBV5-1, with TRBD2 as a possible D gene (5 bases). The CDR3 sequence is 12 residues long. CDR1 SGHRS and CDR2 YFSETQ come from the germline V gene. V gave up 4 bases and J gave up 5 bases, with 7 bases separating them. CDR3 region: CASSRGNNEQFF. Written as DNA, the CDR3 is TGCGCCAGCAGCCGGGGAAACAATGAGCAGTTCTTC.

Here the CDR3 reads CAWSLLGRFDYGYTF. The DNA of the CDR3 is TGTGCCTGGAGTTTGCTAGGGAGGTTTGACTATGGCTACACCTTC. The genes are TRBV30 and TRBJ1-2; D gene uncertain. Trimming pared 2 bases from V and 3 bases from J, leaving 16 bases between. Germline V lookup: CDR1 GTSNPN, CDR2 SVGIG (reference sequence). The length of the CDR3 is 15 residues.

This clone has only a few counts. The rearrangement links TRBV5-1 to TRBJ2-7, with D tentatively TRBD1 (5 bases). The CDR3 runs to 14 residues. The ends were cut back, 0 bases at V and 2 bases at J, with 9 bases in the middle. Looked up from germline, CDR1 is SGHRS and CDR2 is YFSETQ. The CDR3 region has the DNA TGCGCCAGCAGCTTGGTTGGGGCCCCCTACGAGCAGTACTTC. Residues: CASSLVGAPYEQYF.

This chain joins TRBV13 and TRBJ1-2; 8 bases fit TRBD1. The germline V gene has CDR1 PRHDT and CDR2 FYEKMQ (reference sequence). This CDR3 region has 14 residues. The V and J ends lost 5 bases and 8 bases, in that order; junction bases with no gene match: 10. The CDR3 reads CASSQTDRGRGYTF. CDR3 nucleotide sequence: TGTGCCAGCAGCCAGACCGACAGGGGTCGAGGCTACACCTTC.

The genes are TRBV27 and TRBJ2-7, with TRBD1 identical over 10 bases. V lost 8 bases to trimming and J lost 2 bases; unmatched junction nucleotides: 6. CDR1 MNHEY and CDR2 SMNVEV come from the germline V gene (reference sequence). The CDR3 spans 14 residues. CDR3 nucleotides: TGTGCCAGCCGTGGGGACAGGGGTACCTACGAGCAGTACTTC. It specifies CASRGDRGTYEQYF.

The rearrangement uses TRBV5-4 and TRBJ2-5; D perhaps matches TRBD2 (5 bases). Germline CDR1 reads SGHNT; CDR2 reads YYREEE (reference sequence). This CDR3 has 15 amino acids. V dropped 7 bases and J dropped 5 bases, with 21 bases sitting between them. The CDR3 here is CASGPDSAERETQYF. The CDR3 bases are TGTGCCAGCGGGCCGGACTCGGCGGAGAGGGAGACCCAGTACTTC.

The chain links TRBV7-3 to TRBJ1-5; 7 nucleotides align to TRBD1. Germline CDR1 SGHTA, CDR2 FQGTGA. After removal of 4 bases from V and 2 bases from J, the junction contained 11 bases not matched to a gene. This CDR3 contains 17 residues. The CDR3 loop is CASSSLDRESRNQPQHF. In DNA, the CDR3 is TGTGCCAGCAGCTCACTAGACAGGGAGAGTCGCAATCAGCCCCAGCATTTT.

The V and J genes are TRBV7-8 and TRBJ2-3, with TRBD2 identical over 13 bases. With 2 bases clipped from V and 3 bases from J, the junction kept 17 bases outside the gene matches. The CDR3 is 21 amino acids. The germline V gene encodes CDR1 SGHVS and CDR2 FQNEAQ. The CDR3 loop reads CASSLKFGRRTSGGSTDTQYF. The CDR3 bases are TGTGCCAGCAGCTTAAAATTTGGGAGGCGGACTAGCGGGGGATCAACAGATACGCAGTATTTT.

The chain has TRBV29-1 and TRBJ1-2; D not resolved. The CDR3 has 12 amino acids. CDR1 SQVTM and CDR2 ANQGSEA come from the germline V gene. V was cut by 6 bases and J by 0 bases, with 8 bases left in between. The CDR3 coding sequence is TGCAGCGTCCTCGGGACTAACTATGGCTACACCTTC. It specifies CSVLGTNYGYTF. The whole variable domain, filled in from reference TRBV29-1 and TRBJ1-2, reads SAVISQKPSRDICQRGTSLTIQCQVDSQVTMMFWYRQQPGQSLTLIATANQGSEATYESGFVIDKFPISRPNLTFSTLTVSNMSPEDSSIYLCSVLGTNYGYTFGSGTRLTVV.

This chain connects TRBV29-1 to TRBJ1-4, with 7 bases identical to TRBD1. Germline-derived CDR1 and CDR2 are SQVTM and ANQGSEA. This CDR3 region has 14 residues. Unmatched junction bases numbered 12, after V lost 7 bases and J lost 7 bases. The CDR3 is CSALRRGPIEKLFF. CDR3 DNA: TGCAGCGCGCTCCGTAGGGGGCCAATTGAAAAACTGTTTTTT.

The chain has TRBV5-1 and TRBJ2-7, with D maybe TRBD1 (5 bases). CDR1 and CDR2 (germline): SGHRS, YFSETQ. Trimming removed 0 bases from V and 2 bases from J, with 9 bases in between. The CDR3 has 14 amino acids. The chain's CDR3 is CASSLALQAYEQYF. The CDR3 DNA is TGCGCCAGCAGCTTGGCTTTACAGGCCTACGAGCAGTACTTC.

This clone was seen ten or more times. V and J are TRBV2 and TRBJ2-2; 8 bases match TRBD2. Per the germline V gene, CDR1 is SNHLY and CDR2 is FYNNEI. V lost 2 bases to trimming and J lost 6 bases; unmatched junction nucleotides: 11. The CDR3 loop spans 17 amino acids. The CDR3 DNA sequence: TGTGCCAGCAGTGAACGGGGGGGCCGGTCCCTCGCCGGGGAGCTGTTTTTT. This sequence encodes CASSERGGRSLAGELFF. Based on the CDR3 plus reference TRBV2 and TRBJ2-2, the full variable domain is EPEVTQTPSHQVTQMGQEVILRCVPISNHLYFYWYRQILGQKVEFLVSFYNNEISEKSEIFDDQFSVERPDGSNFTLKIRSTKLEDSAMYFCASSERGGRSLAGELFFGEGSRLTVL.